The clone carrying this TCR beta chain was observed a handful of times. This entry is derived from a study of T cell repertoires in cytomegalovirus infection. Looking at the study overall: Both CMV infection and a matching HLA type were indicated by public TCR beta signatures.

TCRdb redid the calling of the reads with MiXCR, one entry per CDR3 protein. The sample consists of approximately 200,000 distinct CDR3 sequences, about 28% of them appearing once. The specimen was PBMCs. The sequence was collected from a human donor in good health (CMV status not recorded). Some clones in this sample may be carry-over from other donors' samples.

The CDR3 bases are TGCAGTGCTAGAGATTCGACAGGGGAAAGTGGTCCCTCCTACGAGCAGTACTTC. Encoded protein: CSARDSTGESGPSYEQYF. The chain joins TRBV20-1 to TRBJ2-7, with 8 positions matching TRBD1. The junction had 13 bases not matched to a gene; V was cut back by 0 bases and J by 0 bases. The germline gives CDR1 DFQATT, CDR2 SNEGSKA (reference sequence). The length of the CDR3 is 18 residues.